This TCR beta chain was profiled in a study of early T cells in non-severe SARS-CoV-2 infection. Background on the study: From unsorted whole blood, bulk RNA was sequenced, and the chains remained unpaired.

CDR3 size: 15 residues. V trimming: 5 bases; J trimming: 2 bases; junction bases outside the gene matches: 6. Unique molecular identifier tags were affixed to discrete cDNA molecules. A single record per CDR3 protein comes from TCRdb applying MiXCR to the 5' RACE reads. This table holds about 48,000 distinct CDR3 sequences, over 10% found once. This clonotype was counted ten times or more. This clonotype was sampled from an adult who was a healthcare worker with PCR-confirmed SARS-CoV-2 infection or an uninfected control (not recorded which). Sample: whole blood. The V and J genes are TRBV12-3 or TRBV12-4 and TRBJ1-2, with 9 bases matching TRBD1. The CDR3 DNA reads as TGTGCCAGCAGTCACTCAGACAGGGGGAACTATGGCTACACCTTC. Translated: CASSHSDRGNYGYTF.